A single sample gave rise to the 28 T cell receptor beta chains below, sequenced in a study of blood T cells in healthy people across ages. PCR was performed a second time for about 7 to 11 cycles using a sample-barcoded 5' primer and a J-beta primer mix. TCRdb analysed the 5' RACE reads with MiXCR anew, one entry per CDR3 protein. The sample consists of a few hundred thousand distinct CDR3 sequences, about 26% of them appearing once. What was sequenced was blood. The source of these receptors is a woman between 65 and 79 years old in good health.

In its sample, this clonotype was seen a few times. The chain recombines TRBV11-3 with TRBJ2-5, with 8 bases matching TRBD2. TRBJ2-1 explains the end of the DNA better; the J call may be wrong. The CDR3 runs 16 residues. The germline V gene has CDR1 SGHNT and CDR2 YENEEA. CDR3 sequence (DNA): TGTGCCAGCAGCTGGTCCGGGACTAGTCTCTACAATGAGCAGTTCTTC. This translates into CASSWSGTSLYNEQFF.

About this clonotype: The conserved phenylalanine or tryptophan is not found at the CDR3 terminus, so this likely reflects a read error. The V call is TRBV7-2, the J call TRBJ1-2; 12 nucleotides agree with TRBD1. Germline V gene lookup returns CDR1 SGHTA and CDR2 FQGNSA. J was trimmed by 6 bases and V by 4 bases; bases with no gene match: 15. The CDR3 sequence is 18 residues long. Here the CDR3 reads CASSSQPGQGAGFNGYTL. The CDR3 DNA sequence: TGTGCCAGCAGCTCTCAACCGGGACAGGGGGCTGGGTTTAATGGCTACACCTTA.

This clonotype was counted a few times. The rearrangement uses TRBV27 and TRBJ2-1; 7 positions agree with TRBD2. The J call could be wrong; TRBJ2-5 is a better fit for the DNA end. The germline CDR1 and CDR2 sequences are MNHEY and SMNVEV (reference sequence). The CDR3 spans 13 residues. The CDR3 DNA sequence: TGTGCCAGCAGGGGAGGGATCGGGAGTAACCAGTACTTC. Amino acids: CASRGGIGSNQYF.

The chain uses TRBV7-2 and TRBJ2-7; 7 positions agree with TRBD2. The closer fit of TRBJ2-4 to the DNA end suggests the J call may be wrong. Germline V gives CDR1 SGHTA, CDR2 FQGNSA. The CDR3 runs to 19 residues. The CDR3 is CASSLRSLAGATAKNIQYF. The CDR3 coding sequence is TGTGCCAGCAGCTTACGGTCGTTAGCGGGTGCGACCGCCAAAAACATTCAGTACTTC.

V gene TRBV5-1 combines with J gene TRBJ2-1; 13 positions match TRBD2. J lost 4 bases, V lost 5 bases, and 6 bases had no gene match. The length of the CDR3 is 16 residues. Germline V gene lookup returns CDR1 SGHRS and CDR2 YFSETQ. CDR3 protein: CASRSTSGGDYNEQFF. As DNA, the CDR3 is TGCGCCAGCAGATCCACTAGCGGGGGGGATTACAATGAGCAGTTCTTC.

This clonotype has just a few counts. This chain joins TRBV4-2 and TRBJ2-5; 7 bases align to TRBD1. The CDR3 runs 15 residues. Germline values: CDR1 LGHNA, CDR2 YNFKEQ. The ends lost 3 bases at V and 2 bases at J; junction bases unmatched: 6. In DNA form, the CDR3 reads TGTGCCAGCAGCCAGATGACAGGGCAACAAGAGACCCAGTACTTC. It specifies CASSQMTGQQETQYF.

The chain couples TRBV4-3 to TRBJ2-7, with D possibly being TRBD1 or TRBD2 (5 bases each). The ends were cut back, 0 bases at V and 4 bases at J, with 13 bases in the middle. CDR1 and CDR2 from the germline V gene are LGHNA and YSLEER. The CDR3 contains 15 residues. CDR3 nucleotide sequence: TGCGCCAGCAGCCAAGATGGGACCAACATTTACGAGCAGTACTTC. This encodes CASSQDGTNIYEQYF.

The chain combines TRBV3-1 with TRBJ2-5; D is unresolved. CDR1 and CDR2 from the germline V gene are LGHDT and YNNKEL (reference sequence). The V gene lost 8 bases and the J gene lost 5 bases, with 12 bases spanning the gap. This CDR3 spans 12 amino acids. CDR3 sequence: CASQSVEETQYF. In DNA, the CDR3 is TGTGCCAGCCAATCAGTTGAGGAGACCCAGTACTTC.

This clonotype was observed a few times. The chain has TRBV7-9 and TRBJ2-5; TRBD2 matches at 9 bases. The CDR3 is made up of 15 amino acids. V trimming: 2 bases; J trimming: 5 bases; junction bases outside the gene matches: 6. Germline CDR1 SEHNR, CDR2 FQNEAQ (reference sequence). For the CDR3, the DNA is TGTGCCAGCAGCTTACGGCCTAGCGGGGTGGAGACCCAGTACTTC. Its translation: CASSLRPSGVETQYF.

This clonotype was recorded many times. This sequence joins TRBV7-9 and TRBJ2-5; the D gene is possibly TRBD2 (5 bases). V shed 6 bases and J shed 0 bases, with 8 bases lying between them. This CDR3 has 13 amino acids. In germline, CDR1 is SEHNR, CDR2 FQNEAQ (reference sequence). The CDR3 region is CASSPSYQETQYF. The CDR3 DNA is TGTGCCAGCAGTCCTAGCTACCAAGAGACCCAGTACTTC.

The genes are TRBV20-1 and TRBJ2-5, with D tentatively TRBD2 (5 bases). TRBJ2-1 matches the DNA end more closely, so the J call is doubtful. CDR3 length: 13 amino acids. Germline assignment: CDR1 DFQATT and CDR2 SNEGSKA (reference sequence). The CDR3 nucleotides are TGCAGTGCTAATAGCGACCCCGGCGGTGAGCAGTTCTTC. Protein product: CSANSDPGGEQFF.

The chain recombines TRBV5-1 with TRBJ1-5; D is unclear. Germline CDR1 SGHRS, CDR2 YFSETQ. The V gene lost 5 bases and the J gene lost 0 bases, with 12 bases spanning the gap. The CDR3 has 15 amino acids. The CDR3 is CASSPDTASNQPQHF. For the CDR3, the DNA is TGCGCCAGCAGTCCCGACACCGCTAGCAATCAGCCCCAGCATTTT.

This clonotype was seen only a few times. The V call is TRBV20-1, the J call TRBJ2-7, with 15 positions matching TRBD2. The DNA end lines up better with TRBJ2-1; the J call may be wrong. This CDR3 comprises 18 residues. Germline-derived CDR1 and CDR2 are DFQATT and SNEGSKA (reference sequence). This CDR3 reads CSARDEGLAGGTYNEQFF. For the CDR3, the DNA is TGCAGTGCTAGAGATGAGGGACTAGCGGGGGGAACCTACAATGAGCAGTTCTTC.

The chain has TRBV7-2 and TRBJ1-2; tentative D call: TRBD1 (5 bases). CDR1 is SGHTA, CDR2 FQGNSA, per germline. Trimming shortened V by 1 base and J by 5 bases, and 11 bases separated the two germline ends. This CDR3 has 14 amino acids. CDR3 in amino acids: CASSLDWGEYGYTF. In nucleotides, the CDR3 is TGTGCCAGCAGCTTAGATTGGGGGGAGTATGGCTACACCTTC.

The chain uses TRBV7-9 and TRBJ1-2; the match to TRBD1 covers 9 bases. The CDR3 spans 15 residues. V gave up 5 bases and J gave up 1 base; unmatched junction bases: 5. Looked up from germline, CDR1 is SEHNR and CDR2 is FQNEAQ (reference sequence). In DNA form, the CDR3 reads TGTGCCAGCAGCAAGGGACAGGGTGTTAACTATGGCTACACCTTC. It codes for CASSKGQGVNYGYTF. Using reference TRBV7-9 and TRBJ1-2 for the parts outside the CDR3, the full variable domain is DTGVSQNPRHKITKRGQNVTFRCDPISEHNRLYWYRQTLGQGPEFLTYFQNEAQLEKSRLLSDRFSAERPKGSFSTLEIQRTEQGDSAMYLCASSKGQGVNYGYTFGSGTRLTVV.

CDR3 DNA: TGTGCCAGCAGCGTAGTAGGCGGGGGGGCCTCGGATACGCAGTATTTT. Its protein product is CASSVVGGGASDTQYF. This chain joins TRBV9 and TRBJ2-3; the match to TRBD2 covers 9 bases. The CDR3 is 16 residues long. J lost 6 bases, V lost 0 bases, and 8 bases had no gene match. Germline V gene lookup returns CDR1 SGDLS and CDR2 YYNGEE.

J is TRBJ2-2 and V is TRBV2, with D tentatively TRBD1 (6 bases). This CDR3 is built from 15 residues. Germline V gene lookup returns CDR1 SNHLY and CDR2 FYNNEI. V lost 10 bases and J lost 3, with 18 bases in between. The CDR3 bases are TGTGCCAACAAAACAGGGAGTGGGGACACCGGGGAGCTGTTTTTT. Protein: CANKTGSGDTGELFF. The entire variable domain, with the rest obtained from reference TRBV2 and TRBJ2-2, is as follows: EPEVTQTPSHQVTQMGQEVILRCVPISNHLYFYWYRQILGQKVEFLVSFYNNEISEKSEIFDDQFSVERPDGSNFTLKIRSTKLEDSAMYFCANKTGSGDTGELFFGEGSRLTVL.

The CDR3 loop is CSARGTVTGTGDEQYF. The CDR3 DNA reads TGCAGTGCTAGAGGAACAGTTACCGGGACAGGGGACGAGCAGTACTTC. V usage is TRBV20-1 and J usage is TRBJ2-7; 10 bases align to TRBD1. Unmatched junction bases numbered 11, after V lost 1 base and J lost 5 bases. Germline V gene data show CDR1 as DFQATT and CDR2 as SNEGSKA (reference sequence). CDR3 length equals 16 residues.

The CDR3 protein is CASNKGGLDYGYTF. CDR3 in DNA: TGTGCCAGCAACAAAGGGGGTTTAGACTATGGCTACACCTTC. The genes are TRBV7-9 and TRBJ1-2, with D perhaps matching TRBD1 (6 bases). Trimming cost V 7 bases and J 3 bases, with 15 bases left between them. The CDR3 extends over 14 amino acids. CDR1 and CDR2 (germline): SEHNR, FQNEAQ (reference sequence).

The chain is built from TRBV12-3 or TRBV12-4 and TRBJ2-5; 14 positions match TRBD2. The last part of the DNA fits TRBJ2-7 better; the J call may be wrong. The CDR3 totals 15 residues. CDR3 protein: CASSSGLAGVHEQYF. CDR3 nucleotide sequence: TGTGCCAGCAGCTCGGGACTAGCGGGGGTCCACGAGCAGTACTTC.

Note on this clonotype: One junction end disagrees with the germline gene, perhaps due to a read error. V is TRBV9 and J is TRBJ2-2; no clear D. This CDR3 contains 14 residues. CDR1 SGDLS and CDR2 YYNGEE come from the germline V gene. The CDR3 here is CTSSVARNPRELFF. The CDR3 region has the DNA TGTACCAGCAGCGTAGCTCGGAATCCCCGGGAGCTGTTTTTT. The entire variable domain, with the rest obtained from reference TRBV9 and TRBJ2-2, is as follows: DSGVTQTPKHLITATGQRVTLRCSPRSGDLSVYWYQQSLDQGLQFLIQYYNGEERAKGNILERFSAQQFPDLHSELNLSSLELGDSALYFCTSSVARNPRELFFGEGSRLTVL.

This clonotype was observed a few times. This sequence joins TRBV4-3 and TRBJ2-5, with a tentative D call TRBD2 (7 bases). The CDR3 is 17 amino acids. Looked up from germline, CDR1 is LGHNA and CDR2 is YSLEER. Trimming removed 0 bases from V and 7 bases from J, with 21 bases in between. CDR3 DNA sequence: TGCGCCAGCAGCCAAGATGGATTCGAGGGGGGGTCGGGGACCCAGTACTTC. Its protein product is CASSQDGFEGGSGTQYF.

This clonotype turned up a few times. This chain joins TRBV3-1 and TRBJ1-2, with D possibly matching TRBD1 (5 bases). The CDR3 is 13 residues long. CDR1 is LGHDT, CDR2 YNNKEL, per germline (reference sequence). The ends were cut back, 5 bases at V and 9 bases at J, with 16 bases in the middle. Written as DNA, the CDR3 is TGTGCCAGCAGCGCTGACAGACATACTAGCTACACCTTC. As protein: CASSADRHTSYTF.

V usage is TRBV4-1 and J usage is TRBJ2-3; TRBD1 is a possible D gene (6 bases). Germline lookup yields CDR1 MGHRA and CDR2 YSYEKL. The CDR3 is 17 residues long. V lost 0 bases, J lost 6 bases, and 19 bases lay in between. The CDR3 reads CASSQEPTGTPLDTQYF. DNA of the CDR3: TGCGCCAGCAGCCAAGAACCCACCGGGACACCGTTGGATACGCAGTATTTT.

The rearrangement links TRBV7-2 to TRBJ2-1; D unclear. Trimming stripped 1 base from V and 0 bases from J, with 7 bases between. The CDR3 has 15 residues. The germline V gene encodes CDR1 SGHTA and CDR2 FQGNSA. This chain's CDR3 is CASSLGMHSYNEQFF. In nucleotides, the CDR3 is TGTGCCAGCAGCTTAGGAATGCACTCCTACAATGAGCAGTTCTTC.

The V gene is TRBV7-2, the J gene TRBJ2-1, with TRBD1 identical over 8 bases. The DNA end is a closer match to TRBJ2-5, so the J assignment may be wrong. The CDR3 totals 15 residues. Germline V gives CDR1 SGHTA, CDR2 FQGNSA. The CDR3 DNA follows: TGTGCCTGTAGCTTAGTTTCAGGGGGCTGGGAGACCCAGTACTTC. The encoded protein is CACSLVSGGWETQYF.

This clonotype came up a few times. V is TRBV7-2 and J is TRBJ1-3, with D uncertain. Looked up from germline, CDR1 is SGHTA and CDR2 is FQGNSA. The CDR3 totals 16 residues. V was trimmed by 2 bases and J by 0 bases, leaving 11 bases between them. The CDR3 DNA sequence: TGTGCCAGCAGCTTACTTTCACCTAGCTCTGGAAACACCATATATTTT. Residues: CASSLLSPSSGNTIYF.

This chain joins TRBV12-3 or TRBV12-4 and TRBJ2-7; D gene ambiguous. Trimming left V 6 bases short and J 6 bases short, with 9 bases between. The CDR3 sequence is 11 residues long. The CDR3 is CASSTVGEQYF. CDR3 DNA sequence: TGTGCCAGCAGCACCGTGGGCGAGCAGTACTTC.